This paragraph covers one T cell receptor beta chain sequence. Its specificity is not known. This entry is derived from a study of a mutant IDH1 vaccine in newly diagnosed glioma. On the study more broadly: Males made up about 62% and females about 40% of treated patients, whose mean age was roughly 40 years. The study, taken as a whole, reports: There were vaccine-induced immune responses in 90% to 95% of the patients.

The time point is: baseline, week 1 (first vaccination visit). Treatment given: pre-vaccination baseline after standard-of-care therapy. Diagnosis in the donors showed new WHO grade 3 or 4 astrocytomas that were IDH1-mutant and ATRX-lost. Profiling relied on immunoSEQ multiplex PCR, and the TCRdb table lists in-frame clones only, not all of them. The table includes about 92,000 clones, 80% to 90% detected once. Germline CDR1 and CDR2: SGDLS and YYNGEE. V lost 0 bases, J lost 6 bases, and 14 bases lay in between. The CDR3 covers 15 residues. This chain joins TRBV9 and TRBJ2-3; TRBD2 might be the D (5 bases). The sequence derives from a woman aged 50 to 65 with glioma. Sequencing was performed on PBMCs, taken from a glioma patient treated with radiotherapy, temozolomide or both. The CDR3 protein is CASSVGPKPGDTQYF. CDR3 DNA: TGTGCCAGCAGCGTAGGCCCTAAACCGGGGGATACGCAGTATTTT.